Here is one T cell receptor (beta chain) with its context. The data derive from a study of blood T cell repertoires in COVID-19. Trimming stripped 1 base from V and 5 bases from J, with 8 bases between. This CDR3 region has 13 residues. CDR1 and CDR2 from the germline V gene are KGHDR and SFDVKD. Original processing methods: Reference gene primer amplification gave estimated nucleated cell counts. Profiled with immunoSEQ multiplex PCR; TCRdb holds only in-frame clones, not every one. The V and J calls and clone size were taken over from that table, and D and trimming were inferred from the DNA. The sample gives hundreds of thousands of clones, about 88% of which show up once; 8% to 9.5% is in the top ten. Cohorts were determined from participant-reported clinical history. Two negative PCRs, clearance, or symptom resolution had been documented for recovered Cohort 3 donors.

This rearrangement joins TRBV24-1 to TRBJ2-7; unclear D gene. This receptor was obtained from an older woman who had recovered from COVID-19. The sample taken for sequencing was PBMCs or T cells enriched from blood (not recorded which). The CDR3 DNA sequence: TGTGCCACCAGTGATTTATTTACAGACGAGCAGTACTTC. Translated, it gives CATSDLFTDEQYF.